This T cell receptor (beta chain) is drawn from a study of a mutant IDH1 vaccine in newly diagnosed glioma. This table comes from immunoSEQ multiplex PCR, and its TCRdb copy is limited to in-frame clones, with some not included. Counted here are 60,000 or so clones, around 80% occurring once; the ten biggest clones make up 7% to 8.5%. Indicated time point: week 5, during vaccination. Each dose delivered 300 ug of mutant IDH1 20-mer peptide subcutaneously with imiquimod. New astrocytomas of WHO grade 3 or 4 that were IDH1-mutant and ATRX-lost were found in the donors. CDR3 length: 15 residues. The germline V gene encodes CDR1 SQVTM and CDR2 ANQGSEA. The germline V and J ends were trimmed by 5 bases and 0 bases, with 13 bases remaining between them. Details on this clone: The antigen is not known.

The rearrangement uses TRBV29-1 and TRBJ2-2; D call uncertain. The starting material was PBMCs, obtained from a glioma patient whose treatment included an IDH1 peptide vaccine. The receptor comes from a woman in her forties or fifties with glioma. The CDR3 protein is CSVPRRDSNTGELFF. The CDR3 bases are TGCAGCGTTCCCCGAAGAGATTCGAACACCGGGGAGCTGTTTTTT.